The 22 T cell receptor beta chains presented below share a single source sample, sequenced in a study of blood T cell repertoires in COVID-19. Here immunoSEQ multiplex PCR was the method, and the copy in TCRdb shows in-frame clones only, minus some. The profile shows 150,000 to 200,000 clones, around 81% of them singletons. Sequencing used PBMCs or T cells enriched from blood (not recorded which). Receptor source: a man in his forties or fifties who had recovered from COVID-19.

The chain uses TRBV15 and TRBJ2-5; TRBD2 aligns across 8 bases. The CDR3 length is 16 residues. CDR1 is LNHNV and CDR2 is YYDKDF in the germline V gene (reference sequence). The ends lost 0 bases at V and 5 bases at J; junction bases unmatched: 8. CDR3 bases: TGTGCCACCAGCAGAGAAGAAGCGGGGGTTGGGGAGACCCAGTACTTC. Residues: CATSREEAGVGETQYF.

This chain connects TRBV5-6 to TRBJ2-7, with D perhaps matching TRBD2 (6 bases). CDR3 length: 16 amino acids. CDR1 and CDR2 (germline): SGHDT, YYEEEE. V gave up 0 bases and J gave up 0 bases, with 13 bases separating them. CDR3 sequence: CASSLAGREVSYEQYV. In DNA, the CDR3 is TGTGCCAGCAGCTTGGCAGGTAGGGAGGTCTCCTACGAGCAGTACGTC.

V is TRBV21-1 and J is TRBJ2-7; TRBD2 reflects the table's D call only, with no check against the DNA. TRBV21-1 is tagged as a pseudogene. The CDR3 extends over 16 amino acids. In nucleotides, the CDR3 is TGTGCCAGCAGCAAAGGGACTAGCGGAGGATGCCACGAGCAGTACGTC. Residues: CASSKGTSGGCHEQYV.

Only one count was recorded for this clone. The chain carries TRBV24-1 and TRBJ2-5, with a possible D match to TRBD1 (5 bases). The length of the CDR3 is 15 residues. Germline V gives CDR1 KGHDR, CDR2 SFDVKD. The ends were cut back, 4 bases at V and 0 bases at J, with 11 bases in the middle. CDR3 loop: CATSEPRRDQETQYF. The CDR3 DNA follows: TGTGCCACCAGTGAGCCTCGCAGGGACCAAGAGACCCAGTACTTC.

The V and J genes are TRBV11-2 and TRBJ2-3; TRBD2 might be the D (6 bases). The CDR3 totals 13 residues. With 8 bases removed from V and 9 bases from J, the gap between germline ends came to 18 bases. The V gene's germline CDR1 is SGHAT and CDR2 FQNNGV. CDR3: CASGSEVRGTQYF. The CDR3 bases are TGTGCCAGCGGATCCGAGGTCCGGGGGACGCAGTATTTT.

The rearrangement links TRBV10-2 to TRBJ1-4, with TRBD1 as a possible D gene (6 bases). V was clipped by 3 bases and J by 4 bases, with 12 bases between them. CDR3 length: 15 amino acids. Germline lookup yields CDR1 WSHSY and CDR2 SAAADI. CDR3 in DNA: TGCGCCAGCAGTGAATGGGGGCACGGTAATGAAAAACTGTTTTTT. It translates to CASSEWGHGNEKLFF.

CDR3: CASSEGVAGYEVKNIQYF. In DNA form, the CDR3 reads TGTGCCAGCAGCGAGGGAGTAGCGGGGTACGAGGTCAAAAACATTCAGTACTTC. This chain connects TRBV7-2 to TRBJ2-4; 8 bases map to TRBD2. Germline CDR1 is SGHTA and CDR2 is FQGNSA. This CDR3 comprises 18 residues. Unmatched junction bases numbered 15, after V lost 5 bases and J lost 3 bases.

The chain links TRBV6-5 to TRBJ2-2, with 10 bases identical to TRBD2. The CDR3 is 15 residues long. Per the germline V gene, CDR1 is MNHEY and CDR2 is SVGAGI. The V segment lost 8 bases and the J segment 5 bases; nucleotides outside the gene matches: 8. In nucleotides, the CDR3 is TGTGCCAGCGGGAGCGGGGGGGCGAGTACCGGGGAGCTGTTTTTT. Amino acids: CASGSGGASTGELFF.

The chain combines TRBV18 with TRBJ2-1; the match to TRBD1 covers 9 bases. Germline loops: CDR1 KGHSH, CDR2 LQKENI. The junction had 9 bases not matched to a gene; V was cut back by 6 bases and J by 6 bases. CDR3 size: 15 residues. The CDR3 DNA follows: TGTGCCAGCTCTCAAGCGGGACAGGGAACCAATGAGCAGTTCTTC. The encoded protein is CASSQAGQGTNEQFF.

The genes are TRBV7-8 and TRBJ2-6; D is unresolved. The V end was cut by 1 base, the J end by 8 bases, with 6 bases between. This CDR3 spans 13 amino acids. Per germline, CDR1 SGHVS and CDR2 FQNEAQ. The CDR3 DNA follows: TGTGCCAGCAGCTTAGGGCAGACCAACGTCCTGACTTTC. Translating gives CASSLGQTNVLTF.

J is TRBJ1-2 and V is TRBV5-6; 8 bases map to TRBD1. V lost 4 bases to trimming and J lost 2 bases; unmatched junction nucleotides: 4. The CDR3 covers 14 residues. Germline CDR1 and CDR2: SGHDT and YYEEEE. The CDR3 is CASSQDRGNYGYTF. For the CDR3, the DNA is TGTGCCAGCAGCCAAGACAGGGGAAACTATGGCTACACCTTC.

CDR3 protein: CASSRGVASTDTQYF. For the CDR3, the DNA is TGTGCCAGCAGCCGCGGGGTAGCTAGCACAGATACGCAGTATTTT. This chain connects TRBV7-3 to TRBJ2-3, with a tentative D call TRBD2 (6 bases). V was cut by 5 bases and J by 0 bases, with 12 bases left in between. The CDR3 has 15 residues. CDR1 is SGHTA and CDR2 is FQGTGA in the germline V gene. Full variable domain (remainder filled in from reference TRBV7-3 and TRBJ2-3): GAGVSQTPSNKVTEKGKYVELRCDPISGHTALYWYRQSLGQGPEFLIYFQGTGAADDSGLPNDRFFAVRPEGSVSTLKIQRTERGDSAVYLCASSRGVASTDTQYFGPGTRLTVL.

The rearrangement links TRBV5-1 to TRBJ1-4; D possibly corresponds to TRBD1 (6 bases). This CDR3 has 14 residues. Deletions cut 4 bases from V and 8 bases from J, with 15 bases between. Looked up from germline, CDR1 is SGHRS and CDR2 is YFSETQ. The CDR3 spells CASSQQGREEKLFF. CDR3 DNA sequence: TGCGCCAGCAGCCAACAGGGAAGAGAAGAAAAACTGTTTTTT. Full variable domain (remainder filled in from reference TRBV5-1 and TRBJ1-4): KAGVTQTPRYLIKTRGQQVTLSCSPISGHRSVSWYQQTPGQGLQFLFEYFSETQRNKGNFPGRFSGRQFSNSRSEMNVSTLELGDSALYLCASSQQGREEKLFFGSGTQLSVL.

The J gene is TRBJ2-1, the V gene TRBV10-3; the match to TRBD2 covers 12 bases. Germline V CDR1 and CDR2: ENHRY, SYGVKD. V lost 3 bases to trimming and J lost 1 base; unmatched junction nucleotides: 7. The CDR3 contains 18 residues. CDR3 DNA sequence: TGTGCCATCAGTGACACTAGCGGGGGGCAAGTATCCTACAATGAGCAGTTCTTC. Its protein product is CAISDTSGGQVSYNEQFF.

The V and J genes are TRBV6-5 and TRBJ1-5, with a tentative D call TRBD1 (6 bases). Germline-derived CDR1 and CDR2 are MNHEY and SVGAGI. The ends were cut back, 10 bases at V and 0 bases at J, with 10 bases in the middle. The CDR3 contains 13 residues. The CDR3 protein is CATGGGSNQPQHF. The CDR3, as DNA: TGTGCCACGGGAGGGGGTAGCAATCAGCCCCAGCATTTT.

J is TRBJ1-6 and V is TRBV30; 7 nucleotides match TRBD1. CDR1 is GTSNPN, CDR2 SVGIG, per germline (reference sequence). The trim removed 1 base at V and 10 bases at J, leaving 4 bases unmatched. This CDR3 has 13 residues. This chain's CDR3 is CAWSGQGSSPLHF. The CDR3 nucleotides are TGTGCCTGGAGTGGACAGGGAAGCTCACCCCTCCACTTT. The full variable domain, with the rest looked up from reference TRBV30 and TRBJ1-6, is SQTIHQWPATLVQPVGSPLSLECTVEGTSNPNLYWYRQAAGRGLQLLFYSVGIGQISSEVPQNLSASRPQDRQFILSSKKLLLSDSGFYLCAWSGQGSSPLHFGNGTRLTVT.

In its sample, this clone was seen many times. This sequence joins TRBV27 and TRBJ2-1; D is possibly TRBD1 (5 bases). The CDR3 contains 14 residues. V was cut by 2 bases and J by 4 bases, with 9 bases left in between. CDR1 is MNHEY and CDR2 is SMNVEV in the germline V gene (reference sequence). For the CDR3, the DNA is TGTGCCAGCAGTTTAGGGGCCGGGTACAATGAGCAGTTCTTC. It specifies CASSLGAGYNEQFF.

The CDR3 loop reads CASSFKAEQFF. CDR3 sequence (DNA): TGCGCCAGCAGCTTCAAAGCTGAGCAGTTCTTC. The chain carries TRBV5-1 and TRBJ2-1; no reliable D call. Trimming cost V 2 bases and J 9 bases, with 6 bases left between them. Germline CDR1 and CDR2: SGHRS and YFSETQ. The CDR3 loop spans 11 amino acids.

This clone was counted between two and nine times. The chain uses TRBV30 and TRBJ1-2, with unresolved D. CDR1 and CDR2 from the germline V gene are GTSNPN and SVGIG (reference sequence). This CDR3 is 12 amino acids long. V lost 6 bases, J lost 5 bases, and 13 bases lay in between. CDR3 bases: TGTGCCTGCCGGGATTTGACGTATGGCTACACCTTC. Translated, it gives CACRDLTYGYTF.

The gene calls are TRBV10-3 and TRBJ2-1; the match to TRBD2 covers 12 bases. The V gene's germline CDR1 is ENHRY and CDR2 SYGVKD. This CDR3 contains 18 residues. Germline trimming cut 0 bases from V and 6 bases from J; bases unmatched to any gene: 9. The CDR3 here is CAISESRSSGGGSNEQFF. The CDR3 DNA is TGTGCCATCAGTGAGTCGAGGTCTAGCGGGGGGGGTAGCAATGAGCAGTTCTTC.

This clone was found once. The CDR3 loop is CASSGMTSGGIGDTQYF. The CDR3 DNA sequence: TGTGCCAGCAGTGGCATGACTAGCGGGGGCATAGGTGATACGCAGTATTTT. The chain uses TRBV6-1 and TRBJ2-3; the match to TRBD2 covers 12 bases. This CDR3 contains 17 residues. V trimming: 4 bases; J trimming: 6 bases; junction bases outside the gene matches: 11. Looked up from germline, CDR1 is MNHNS and CDR2 is SASEGT.

The chain is built from TRBV5-1 and TRBJ2-7; 9 bases line up with TRBD2. Per germline, CDR1 SGHRS and CDR2 YFSETQ. The ends lost 0 bases at V and 3 bases at J; junction bases unmatched: 1. The CDR3 runs to 14 residues. The CDR3 sequence: CASSLAAGGYEQYF. DNA for the CDR3: TGCGCCAGCAGCTTGGCAGCGGGGGGCTACGAGCAGTACTTC.